The 9 T cell receptor beta chains below come from one sample, sequenced in a study of OX40 agonist ivuxolimab in advanced cancers. TCRdb's copy holds only in-frame clones and misses some; the assay was immunoSEQ multiplex PCR. The sample lists approximately 41,000 clones, around 81% seen once, with under 3.5% in the top ten. Source: CD4+ or CD8+ T cells sorted from blood, taken in a trial of the OX40 agonist ivuxolimab. The receptors originated from an adult with an advanced solid tumor such as melanoma, head and neck, liver or kidney cancer.

CDR3 sequence: CASSQGPGANVLTF. For the CDR3, the DNA is TGTGCCAGCAGTCAGGGTCCTGGGGCCAACGTCCTGACTTTC. The J gene is TRBJ2-6, the V gene TRBV6-5; D is perhaps TRBD1 (5 bases). This CDR3 has 14 residues. The ends were cut back, 5 bases at V and 2 bases at J, with 7 bases in the middle. The germline CDR1 and CDR2 sequences are MNHEY and SVGAGI.

The chain joins TRBV28 to TRBJ2-5; a weak D match, TRBD1 (6 bases). The CDR3 runs 15 residues. The germline V gene encodes CDR1 MDHEN and CDR2 SYDVKM. The V end lost 7 bases, the J end lost 7 bases, and 22 bases lay between the germline ends. CDR3 nucleotides: TGTGCCAGCACCTTAGGGGGACGGACGATCCGGACCCAGTACTTC. Translated: CASTLGGRTIRTQYF.

The chain has TRBV19 and TRBJ2-7; tentative D call: TRBD1 (5 bases). The CDR3 extends over 14 amino acids. Germline CDR1 and CDR2: LNHDA and SQIVND (reference sequence). V was trimmed by 2 bases and J by 0 bases, leaving 8 bases between them. The CDR3 spells CASSITGNSYEQYF. CDR3 bases: TGTGCCAGTAGTATAACAGGAAACTCCTACGAGCAGTACTTC.

This clone occurred a few times. The V call is TRBV2, the J call TRBJ1-2; D is undetermined. Trimming removed 3 bases at V and 3 bases at J, with 8 bases between. Germline V lookup: CDR1 SNHLY, CDR2 FYNNEI. The CDR3 has 13 residues. CDR3 in amino acids: CASSDSSYYGYTF. For the CDR3, the DNA is TGTGCCAGCAGTGACAGTAGCTACTATGGCTACACCTTC.

The chain uses TRBV18 and TRBJ1-2; the D gene is possibly TRBD1 (6 bases). CDR3 size: 13 residues. Trimming shortened V by 3 bases and J by 5 bases, and 10 bases separated the two germline ends. Per the germline V gene, CDR1 is KGHSH and CDR2 is LQKENI. CDR3 nucleotide sequence: TGTGCCAGCTCACCGGACAGAACTTATGGCTACACCTTC. Amino acid sequence: CASSPDRTYGYTF.

V is TRBV7-9 and J is TRBJ2-2; the D gene is possibly TRBD1 (7 bases). V lost 2 bases, J lost 6 bases, and 16 bases lay in between. The CDR3 is 16 residues long. Looked up from germline, CDR1 is SEHNR and CDR2 is FQNEAQ (reference sequence). In DNA form, the CDR3 reads TGTGCCAGCAGCTTAACCACAGGGGAGGAGGCCGGGGAGCTGTTTTTT. This gives the protein CASSLTTGEEAGELFF.

The rearrangement joins TRBV21-1 to TRBJ2-5; TRBD1 is the table's D call, not checked against the DNA. TRBV21-1 is shown as a pseudogene. The CDR3 sequence is 17 residues long. CDR3 in DNA: TGTGCCACCAACCCCAATCATCCTGCAGGGGATTACGAGACCCAGTACTTC. It yields the protein CATNPNHPAGDYETQYF.

This clone was found a few times. This rearrangement joins TRBV9 to TRBJ1-2, with D perhaps TRBD1 (5 bases). Germline CDR1 reads SGDLS; CDR2 reads YYNGEE. The CDR3 covers 15 residues. V lost 4 bases and J 2 bases, leaving 15 bases between the germline ends. CDR3 in DNA: TGTGCCAGCAGCCCGGGGGGGGTCGGGAACTATGGCTACACCTTC. As protein: CASSPGGVGNYGYTF.

The chain joins TRBV12-5 to TRBJ2-3, with 12 bases matching TRBD2. V lost 7 bases, J lost 3 bases, and 8 bases stayed unmatched. The CDR3 length is 16 residues. Germline V gives CDR1 LGHNT, CDR2 FRNRAP. CDR3 in amino acids: CASAVPLAGGTDTQYF. CDR3 DNA: TGTGCTAGTGCGGTCCCACTAGCGGGAGGTACAGATACGCAGTATTTT.